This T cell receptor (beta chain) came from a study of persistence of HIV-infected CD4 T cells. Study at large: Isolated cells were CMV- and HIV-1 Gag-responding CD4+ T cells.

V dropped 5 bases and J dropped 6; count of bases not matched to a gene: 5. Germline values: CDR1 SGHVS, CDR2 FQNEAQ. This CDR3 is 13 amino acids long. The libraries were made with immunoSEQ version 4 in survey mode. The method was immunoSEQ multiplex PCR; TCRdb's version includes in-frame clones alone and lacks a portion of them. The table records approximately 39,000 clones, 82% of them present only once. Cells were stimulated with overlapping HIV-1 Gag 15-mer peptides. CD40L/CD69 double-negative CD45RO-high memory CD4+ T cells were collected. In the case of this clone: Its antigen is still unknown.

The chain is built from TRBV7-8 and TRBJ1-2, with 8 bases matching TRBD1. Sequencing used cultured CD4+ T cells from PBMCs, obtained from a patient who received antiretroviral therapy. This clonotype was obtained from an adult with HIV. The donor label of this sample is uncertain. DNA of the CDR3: TGTGCCAGCAGCAGTACCAGGGGGCATGGCTACACCTTC. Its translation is CASSSTRGHGYTF.